This T cell receptor beta chain was identified in a study of CXCR3-negative and CXCR3-positive naive CD8 T cells. Study-level findings and limits: Both naive subsets had comparably high diversity; memory CD8+ cells much lower. Compared with CXCR3-negative naive cells, CXCR3-positive naive cells showed more hydrophobic TRB CDR3s.

Points on this clonotype: The antigen is undetermined.

5' RACE with UMI labels generated the TRB cDNA libraries. With the 5' RACE reads reprocessed, TCRdb shows one record per CDR3 protein and no DNA. This sample's table reports over 100,000 distinct CDR3 sequences. Germline CDR1 is DFQATT and CDR2 is SNEGSKA (reference sequence). The CDR3 totals 12 residues. Sequencing was done on a sample of naive CXCR3+ CD8+ T cells from blood. Noted subset: CD45RO-CCR7+CD27+CD95- naive CD8+ T cells expressing CXCR3 (TNR3+). The clonotype comes from a human donor in good health. Some clones in this sample may be carry-over from other donors' samples. The chain combines TRBV20-1 with TRBJ1-1; TCRdb selects TRBD1, and the lack of DNA leaves this call unchecked. The CDR3 reads CSALRGSTEAFF.